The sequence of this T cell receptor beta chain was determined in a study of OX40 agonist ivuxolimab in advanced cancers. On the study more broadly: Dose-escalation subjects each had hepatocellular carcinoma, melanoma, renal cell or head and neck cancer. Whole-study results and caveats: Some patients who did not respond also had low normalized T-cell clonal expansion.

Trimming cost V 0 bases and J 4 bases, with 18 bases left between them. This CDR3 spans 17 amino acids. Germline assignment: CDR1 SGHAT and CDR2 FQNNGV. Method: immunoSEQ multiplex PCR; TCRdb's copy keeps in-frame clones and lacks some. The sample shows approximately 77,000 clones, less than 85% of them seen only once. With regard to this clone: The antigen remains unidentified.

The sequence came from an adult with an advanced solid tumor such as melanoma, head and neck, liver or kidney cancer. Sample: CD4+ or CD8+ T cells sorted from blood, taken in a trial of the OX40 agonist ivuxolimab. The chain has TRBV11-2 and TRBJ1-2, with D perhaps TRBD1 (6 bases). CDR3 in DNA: TGTGCCAGCAGCTTAGATTTTGGGACAAAAGAAGGCTATGGCTACACCTTC. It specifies CASSLDFGTKEGYGYTF.